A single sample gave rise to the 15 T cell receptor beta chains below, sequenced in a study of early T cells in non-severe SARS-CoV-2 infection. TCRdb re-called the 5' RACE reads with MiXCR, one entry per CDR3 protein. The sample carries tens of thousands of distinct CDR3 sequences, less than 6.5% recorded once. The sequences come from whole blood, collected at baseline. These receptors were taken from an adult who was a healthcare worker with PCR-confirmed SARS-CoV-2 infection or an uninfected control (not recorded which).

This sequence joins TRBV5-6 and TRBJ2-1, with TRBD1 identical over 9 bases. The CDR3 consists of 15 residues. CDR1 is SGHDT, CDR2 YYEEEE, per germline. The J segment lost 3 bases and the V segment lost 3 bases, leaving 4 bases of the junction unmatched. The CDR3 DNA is TGTGCCAGCAGCTCCACAGGGGGCTTCTACAATGAGCAGTTCTTC. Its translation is CASSSTGGFYNEQFF.

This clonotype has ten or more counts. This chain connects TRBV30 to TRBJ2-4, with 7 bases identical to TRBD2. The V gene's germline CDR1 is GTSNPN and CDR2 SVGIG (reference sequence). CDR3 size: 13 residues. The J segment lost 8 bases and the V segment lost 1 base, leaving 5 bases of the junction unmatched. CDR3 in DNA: TGTGCCTGGAGTGGGACTAGGATGGACATTCAGTACTTC. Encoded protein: CAWSGTRMDIQYF.

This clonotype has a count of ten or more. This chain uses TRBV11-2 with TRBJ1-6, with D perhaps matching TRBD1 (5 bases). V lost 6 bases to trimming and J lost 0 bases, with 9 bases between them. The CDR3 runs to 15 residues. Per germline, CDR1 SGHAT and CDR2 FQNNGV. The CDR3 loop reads CASSSGTSYNSPLHF. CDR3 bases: TGTGCCAGCAGTTCCGGGACCTCCTATAATTCACCCCTCCACTTT.

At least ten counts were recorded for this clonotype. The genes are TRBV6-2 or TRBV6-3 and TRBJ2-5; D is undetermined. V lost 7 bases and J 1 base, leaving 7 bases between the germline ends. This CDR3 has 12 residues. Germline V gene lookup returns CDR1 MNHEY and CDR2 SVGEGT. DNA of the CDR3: TGTGCCAGCACAGCAGCCCAAGAGACCCAGTACTTC. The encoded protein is CASTAAQETQYF.

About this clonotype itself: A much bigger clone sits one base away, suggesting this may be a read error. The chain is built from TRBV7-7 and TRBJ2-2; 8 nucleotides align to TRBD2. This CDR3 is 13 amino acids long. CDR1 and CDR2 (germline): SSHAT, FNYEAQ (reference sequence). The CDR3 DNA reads TGTGCTAGTGTCGGGAGGGTCACCGGGGAGCTGTTTTTT. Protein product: CASVGRVTGELFF.

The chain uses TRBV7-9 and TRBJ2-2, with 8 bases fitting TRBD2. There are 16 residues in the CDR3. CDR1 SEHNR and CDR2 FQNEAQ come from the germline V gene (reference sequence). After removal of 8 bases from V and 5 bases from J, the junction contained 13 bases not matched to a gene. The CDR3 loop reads CASWEQREPDTGELFF. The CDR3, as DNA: TGTGCCAGCTGGGAACAGCGGGAGCCCGATACCGGGGAGCTGTTTTTT.

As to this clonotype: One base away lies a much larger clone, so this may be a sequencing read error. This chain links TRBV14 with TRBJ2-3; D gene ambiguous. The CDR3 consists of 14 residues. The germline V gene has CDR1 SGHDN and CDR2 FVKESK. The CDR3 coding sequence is TGTGCCAGCAACCAAGTCGATAGTCCAGATACGCAGTATTTT. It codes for CASNQVDSPDTQYF.

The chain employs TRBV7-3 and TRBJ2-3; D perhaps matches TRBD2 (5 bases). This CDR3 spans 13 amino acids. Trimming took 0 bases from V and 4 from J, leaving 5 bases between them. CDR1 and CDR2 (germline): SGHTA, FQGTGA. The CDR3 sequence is CASSLTLADTQYF. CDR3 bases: TGTGCCAGCAGCTTAACACTAGCAGATACGCAGTATTTT.

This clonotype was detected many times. The DNA of the CDR3 is TGTGCCAGCAGTTTGGTTTCTAGCGGGAGGAGTGATACGCAGTATTTT. Translation: CASSLVSSGRSDTQYF. The rearrangement joins TRBV28 to TRBJ2-3, with 11 bases matching TRBD2. The length of the CDR3 is 16 residues. V lost 3 bases, J lost 6 bases, and 8 bases stayed unmatched. The germline V gene encodes CDR1 MDHEN and CDR2 SYDVKM. Full variable domain (remainder filled in from reference TRBV28 and TRBJ2-3): DVKVTQSSRYLVKRTGEKVFLECVQDMDHENMFWYRQDPGLGLRLIYFSYDVKMKEKGDIPEGYSVSREKKERFSLILESASTNQTSMYLCASSLVSSGRSDTQYFGPGTRLTVL.

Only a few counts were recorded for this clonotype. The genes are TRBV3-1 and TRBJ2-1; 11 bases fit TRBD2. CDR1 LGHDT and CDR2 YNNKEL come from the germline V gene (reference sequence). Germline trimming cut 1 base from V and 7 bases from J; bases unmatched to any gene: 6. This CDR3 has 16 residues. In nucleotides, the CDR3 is TGTGCCAGCAGCCAAGGTCTTCTAGCGGGAGGAAATGAGCAGTTCTTC. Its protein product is CASSQGLLAGGNEQFF.

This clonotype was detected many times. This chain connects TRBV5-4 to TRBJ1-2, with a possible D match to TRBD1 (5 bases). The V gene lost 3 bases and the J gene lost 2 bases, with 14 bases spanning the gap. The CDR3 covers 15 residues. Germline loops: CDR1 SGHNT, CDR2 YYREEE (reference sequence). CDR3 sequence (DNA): TGTGCCAGCAGCTCCGGGGCGGACGGAAACTATGGCTACACCTTC. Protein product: CASSSGADGNYGYTF.

CDR3 sequence: CARGQEGGEKLFF. DNA for the CDR3: TGTGCCAGAGGACAGGAAGGAGGTGAAAAACTGTTTTTT. The genes are TRBV9 and TRBJ1-4; 7 bases match TRBD1. The V gene end was trimmed by 8 bases and the J gene end by 7 bases; junction bases not matched to a gene: 8. The CDR3 loop spans 13 amino acids. The germline V gene encodes CDR1 SGDLS and CDR2 YYNGEE.

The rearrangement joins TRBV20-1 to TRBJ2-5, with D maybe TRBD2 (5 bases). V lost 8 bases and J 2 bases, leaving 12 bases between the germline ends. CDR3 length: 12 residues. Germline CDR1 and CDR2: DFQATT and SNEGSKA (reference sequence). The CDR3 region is CSYGIQQETQYF. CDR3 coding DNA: TGCAGTTACGGGATTCAACAAGAGACCCAGTACTTC.

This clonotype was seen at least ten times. The CDR3 here is CASSYDRRNQPQHF. As DNA, the CDR3 is TGTGCCAGCAGTTACGACAGGCGCAATCAGCCCCAGCATTTT. The chain couples TRBV6-5 to TRBJ1-5, with D tentatively TRBD1 (6 bases). The V gene lost 2 bases and the J gene lost 2 bases, with 7 bases spanning the gap. The CDR3 runs to 14 residues. Germline CDR1 is MNHEY and CDR2 is SVGAGI.

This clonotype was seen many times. The CDR3 loop is CASSEQSGEQFF. The CDR3 DNA reads TGTGCCAGCAGCGAACAGTCTGGGGAGCAGTTCTTC. The rearrangement links TRBV11-3 to TRBJ2-1; D gene uncertain. V lost 5 bases to trimming and J lost 10 bases, with 12 bases between them. Looked up from germline, CDR1 is SGHNT and CDR2 is YENEEA. This CDR3 has 12 amino acids. The full variable domain, completed using reference TRBV11-3 and TRBJ2-1, is EAGVVQSPRYKIIEKKQPVAFWCNPISGHNTLYWYLQNLGQGPELLIRYENEEAVDDSQLPKDRFSAERLKGVDSTLKIQPAELGDSAVYLCASSEQSGEQFFGPGTRLTVL.